This passage covers 13 T cell receptor beta chains from one sample sequenced in a study of blood T cell repertoires in COVID-19. Repertoires were generated with immunoSEQ multiplex PCR, while TCRdb's copy carries only in-frame clones and drops some. The table shows 200,000 to 300,000 clones, with about 89% occurring only once. The sequenced material came from peripheral blood. All receptors derive from a man aged 40-50 years who had recovered from COVID-19.

V and J are TRBV10-3 and TRBJ2-2, with a possible D match to TRBD2 (5 bases). Looked up from germline, CDR1 is ENHRY and CDR2 is SYGVKD. CDR3 length: 15 amino acids. V was clipped by 7 bases and J by 5 bases, with 17 bases between them. The CDR3 DNA follows: TGTGCCATCATGGCCGGGCCCGGCGGGACCGGGGAGCTGTTTTTT. Translation: CAIMAGPGGTGELFF.

The chain is built from TRBV18 and TRBJ1-5; D perhaps matches TRBD1 (5 bases). V was shortened by 2 bases and J by 7 bases, with 9 bases between the two germline ends. The CDR3 length is 13 residues. CDR1 is KGHSH, CDR2 LQKENI, per germline. Written as DNA, the CDR3 is TGTGCCAGCTCACCAGGGGCAGGCCAGCCCCAGCATTTT. Translated: CASSPGAGQPQHF.

This clone was detected once. The V call is TRBV9, the J call TRBJ2-1; no definite D call. The CDR3 sequence is 13 residues long. V was pared by 4 bases and J by 12 bases, with 17 bases between. Per the germline V gene, CDR1 is SGDLS and CDR2 is YYNGEE. The CDR3 loop is CASSPPAIERQFF. The CDR3 DNA follows: TGTGCCAGCAGCCCCCCCGCTATCGAGAGGCAGTTCTTC.

This clone appeared once. The V gene is TRBV11-2, the J gene TRBJ2-1; 7 bases are shared with TRBD1. This CDR3 has 19 amino acids. The trim removed 4 bases at V and 7 bases at J, leaving 22 bases unmatched. Germline values: CDR1 SGHAT, CDR2 FQNNGV. CDR3 residues: CASSSPGQSPGRLRNEQFF. The CDR3 DNA is TGTGCCAGCAGCTCGCCGGGACAGAGCCCGGGTCGTCTGAGGAATGAGCAGTTCTTC.

This clone has only a few counts. The V call is TRBV11-1, the J call TRBJ2-7; perhaps TRBD1 as D (6 bases). Germline V gene sequence: CDR1 SGHAT, CDR2 FQDESV (reference sequence). The CDR3 has 17 amino acids. The V and J ends lost 0 bases and 0 bases respectively, with 15 bases between them. The CDR3 coding sequence is TGTGCCAGCAGCTTAGCCAGGGGACCTTTTAACTCCTACGAGCAGTACTTC. Protein: CASSLARGPFNSYEQYF.

This chain connects TRBV6-6 to TRBJ2-4; TRBD2 agrees at 9 bases. The CDR3 covers 15 residues. Germline V CDR1 and CDR2: MNHNY, SVGAGI (reference sequence). Trimming at V came to 2 bases and at J to 14 bases, leaving 13 bases not matched to a gene. CDR3 sequence: CASSYGESSGRVEYF. The CDR3 coding sequence is TGTGCCAGCAGTTACGGAGAGAGTAGCGGGAGAGTTGAGTACTTC.

The V and J genes are TRBV6-5 and TRBJ1-2; TRBD1 agrees at 7 bases. CDR1 MNHEY and CDR2 SVGAGI come from the germline V gene. The CDR3 is 15 amino acids. The junction had 6 bases not matched to a gene; V was cut back by 5 bases and J by 0 bases. CDR3 region: CASSPDRVPNYGYTF. CDR3 DNA: TGTGCCAGCAGTCCAGACAGGGTCCCTAACTATGGCTACACCTTC.

The chain links TRBV7-9 to TRBJ2-3; 14 bases match TRBD2. With 5 bases clipped from V and 2 bases from J, the junction kept 12 bases outside the gene matches. The CDR3 runs 19 residues. In germline, CDR1 is SEHNR, CDR2 FQNEAQ (reference sequence). CDR3 DNA sequence: TGTGCCAGCAGCCCTACCTCCGGGACTAGCGGGGGATACACAGATACGCAGTATTTT. It codes for CASSPTSGTSGGYTDTQYF.

CDR3 loop: CASSVIGSGNEQFF. CDR3 DNA: TGTGCCAGCAGCGTCATCGGGAGCGGCAATGAGCAGTTCTTC. This chain links TRBV9 with TRBJ2-1; TRBD2 is a possible D gene (6 bases). Trimming stripped 2 bases from V and 6 bases from J, with 12 bases between. The germline CDR1 and CDR2 sequences are SGDLS and YYNGEE. This CDR3 region has 14 residues. Based on the CDR3 plus reference TRBV9 and TRBJ2-1, the full variable domain is DSGVTQTPKHLITATGQRVTLRCSPRSGDLSVYWYQQSLDQGLQFLIQYYNGEERAKGNILERFSAQQFPDLHSELNLSSLELGDSALYFCASSVIGSGNEQFFGPGTRLTVL.

The chain couples TRBV10-3 to TRBJ2-7; 7 bases map to TRBD1. CDR3 length equals 13 residues. V gave up 10 bases and J gave up 2 bases; unmatched junction bases: 8. Germline V gene lookup returns CDR1 ENHRY and CDR2 SYGVKD. The CDR3 reads CATDEGATYEQYF. Written as DNA, the CDR3 is TGTGCCACCGACGAGGGGGCCACCTACGAGCAGTACTTC.

The gene calls are TRBV11-2 and TRBJ2-3; TRBD1 is a possible D gene (6 bases). Germline V CDR1 and CDR2: SGHAT, FQNNGV. V was clipped by 5 bases and J by 4 bases, with 16 bases between them. The CDR3 spans 15 residues. The CDR3 is CASSLDPPGADTQYF. Here the CDR3 DNA reads TGTGCCAGCAGCCTGGACCCCCCAGGGGCAGATACGCAGTATTTT. Based on the CDR3 plus reference TRBV11-2 and TRBJ2-3, the full variable domain is EAGVAQSPRYKIIEKRQSVAFWCNPISGHATLYWYQQILGQGPKLLIQFQNNGVVDDSQLPKDRFSAERLKGVDSTLKIQPAKLEDSAVYLCASSLDPPGADTQYFGPGTRLTVL.

This chain connects TRBV24-1 to TRBJ2-7; 15 nucleotides align to TRBD2. Germline V gene data show CDR1 as KGHDR and CDR2 as SFDVKD. Trimming took 11 bases from V and 4 from J; bases not matched to a gene: 8. This CDR3 is 15 amino acids long. The CDR3 region is CASGLAGGPEYEQYF. The CDR3 DNA follows: TGTGCCAGCGGACTAGCGGGAGGGCCTGAGTACGAGCAGTACTTC.

The rearrangement joins TRBV7-8 to TRBJ1-1; perhaps TRBD1 as D (5 bases). Trimming took 5 bases from V and 11 from J, leaving 18 bases between them. The CDR3 has 13 residues. The V gene's germline CDR1 is SGHVS and CDR2 FQNEAQ. CDR3 nucleotide sequence: TGTGCCAGCAGCATGGGGCAGGGTGGGTTCGCTTTCTTT. Protein: CASSMGQGGFAFF.